Described below is a single TCR beta chain sequence and its context. In the authors' workflow: By means of reference gene primer amplification, nucleated cell counts were estimated. Assay used: immunoSEQ multiplex PCR; TCRdb lists only in-frame clones, some missing. V and J calls and clone size are those listed in that table; D and trimming were worked out from the DNA. The table shows under 150,000 clones, with approximately 80% occurring only once. The source of the sample is a study of blood T cell repertoires in COVID-19. Study-level information: Samples representing acute and convalescent COVID-19 were sourced from the United States, Italy and Spain. Sample material is recorded as cDNA or gDNA derived from T cells, B-cell-depleted T cells, or PBMCs.

Specimen: peripheral blood. This receptor was obtained from a woman aged 80 or over in a cohort sampled during active or convalescent COVID-19.

The CDR3: CASSRLAGGLSTDTQYF. CDR3 in DNA: TGTGCCAGCTCGCGACTAGCGGGGGGCCTTAGCACAGATACGCAGTATTTT. The chain carries TRBV18 and TRBJ2-3; TRBD2 aligns across 13 bases. After removal of 6 bases from V and 0 bases from J, the junction contained 6 bases not matched to a gene. Germline CDR1 and CDR2: KGHSH and LQKENI. The CDR3 is made up of 17 amino acids.